These T cell receptor beta chains were read from a single sample in a study of blood T cell repertoires in COVID-19. Profiling relied on immunoSEQ multiplex PCR, and the TCRdb table lists in-frame clones only, not all of them. The sample carries 100,000 to 150,000 clones, roughly 83% recorded once. Sequenced material: peripheral blood. Every receptor here comes from a man between 35 and 55 years old with active or convalescent COVID-19. CDR3s include the opening cysteine and the closing phenylalanine or tryptophan. The order of the fields is V gene, clone size, CDR3 protein. The size of a clone is reported for some rows only, either as once, few or many, or as a class for expanded clones.

V: TRBV28; size: -; CDR3: CASKRTGNSPLHF
V: TRBV12-3/TRBV12-4; size: -; CDR3: CASSFTGNQPQHF
V: TRBV10-1; size: few; CDR3: CASSESGSGGLTRGTGELFF
V: TRBV7-2; size: -; CDR3: CASPRGNWNEQFF
V: TRBV19; size: -; CDR3: CASSISGGTGELFF
V: TRBV4-2; size: -; CDR3: CASSQDRGNTEAFF
V: TRBV30; size: -; CDR3: CAWSVPGGGTNGYTF
V: TRBV30; size: -; CDR3: CAWSVARGYTF
V: TRBV24-1; size: -; CDR3: CATSDPTVAEAFF
V: TRBV19; size: -; CDR3: CASRARGMKTEAFF
V: TRBV11-2; size: -; CDR3: CASSAPRGLSSRGYTF